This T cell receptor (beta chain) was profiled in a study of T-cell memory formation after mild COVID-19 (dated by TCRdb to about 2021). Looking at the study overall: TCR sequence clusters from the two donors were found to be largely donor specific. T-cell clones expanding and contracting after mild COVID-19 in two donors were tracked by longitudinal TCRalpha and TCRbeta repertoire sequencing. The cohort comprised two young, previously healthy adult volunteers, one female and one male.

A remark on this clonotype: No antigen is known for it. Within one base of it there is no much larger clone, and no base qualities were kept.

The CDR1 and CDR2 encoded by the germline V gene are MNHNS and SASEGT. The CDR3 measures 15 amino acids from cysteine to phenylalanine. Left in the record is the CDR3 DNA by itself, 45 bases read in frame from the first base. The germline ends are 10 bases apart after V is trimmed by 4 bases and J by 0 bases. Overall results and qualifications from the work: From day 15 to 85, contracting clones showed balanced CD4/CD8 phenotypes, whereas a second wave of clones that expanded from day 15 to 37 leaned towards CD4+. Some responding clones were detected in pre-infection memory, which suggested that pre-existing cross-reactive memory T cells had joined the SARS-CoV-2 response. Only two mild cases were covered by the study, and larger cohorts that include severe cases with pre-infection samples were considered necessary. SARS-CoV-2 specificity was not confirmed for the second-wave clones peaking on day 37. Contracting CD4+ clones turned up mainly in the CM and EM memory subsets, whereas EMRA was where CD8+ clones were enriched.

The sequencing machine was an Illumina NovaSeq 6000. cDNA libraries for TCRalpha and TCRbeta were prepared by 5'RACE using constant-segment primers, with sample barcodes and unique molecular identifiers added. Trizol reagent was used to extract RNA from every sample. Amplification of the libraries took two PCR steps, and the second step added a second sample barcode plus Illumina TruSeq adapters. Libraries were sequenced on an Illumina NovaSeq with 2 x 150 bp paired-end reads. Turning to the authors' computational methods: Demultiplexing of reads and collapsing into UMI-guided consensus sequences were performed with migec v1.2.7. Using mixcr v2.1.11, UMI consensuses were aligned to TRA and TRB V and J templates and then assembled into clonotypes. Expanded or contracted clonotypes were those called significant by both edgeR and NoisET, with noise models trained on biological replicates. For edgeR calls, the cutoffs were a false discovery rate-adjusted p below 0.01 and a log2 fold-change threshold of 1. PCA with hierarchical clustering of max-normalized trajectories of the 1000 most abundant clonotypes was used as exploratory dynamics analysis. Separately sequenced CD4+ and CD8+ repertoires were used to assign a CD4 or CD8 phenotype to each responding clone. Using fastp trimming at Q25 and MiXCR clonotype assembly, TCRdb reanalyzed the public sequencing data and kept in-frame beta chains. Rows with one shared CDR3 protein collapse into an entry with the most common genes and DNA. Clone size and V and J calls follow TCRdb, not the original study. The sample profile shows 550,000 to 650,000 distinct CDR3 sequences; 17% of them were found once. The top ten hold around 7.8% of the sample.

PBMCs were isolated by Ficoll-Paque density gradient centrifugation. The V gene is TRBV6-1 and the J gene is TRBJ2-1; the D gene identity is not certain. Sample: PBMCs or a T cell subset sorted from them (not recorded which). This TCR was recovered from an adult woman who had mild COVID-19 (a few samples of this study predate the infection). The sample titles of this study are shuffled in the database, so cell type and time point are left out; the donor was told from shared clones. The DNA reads TGTGCCAGCAGTGTTATCTGGAGCTCCTACAATGAGCAGTTCTTC. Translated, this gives CASSVIWSSYNEQFF.